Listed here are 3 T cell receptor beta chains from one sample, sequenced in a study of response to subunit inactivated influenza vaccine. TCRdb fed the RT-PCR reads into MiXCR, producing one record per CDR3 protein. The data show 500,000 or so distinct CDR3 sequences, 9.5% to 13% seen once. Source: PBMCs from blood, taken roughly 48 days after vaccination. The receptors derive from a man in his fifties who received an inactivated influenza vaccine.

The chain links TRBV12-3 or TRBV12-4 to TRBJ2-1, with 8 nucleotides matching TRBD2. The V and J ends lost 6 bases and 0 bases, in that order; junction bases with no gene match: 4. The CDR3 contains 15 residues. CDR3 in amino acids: CASSPRGASYNEQFF. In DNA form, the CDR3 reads TGTGCCAGCAGCCCGCGGGGGGCCTCCTACAATGAGCAGTTCTTC.

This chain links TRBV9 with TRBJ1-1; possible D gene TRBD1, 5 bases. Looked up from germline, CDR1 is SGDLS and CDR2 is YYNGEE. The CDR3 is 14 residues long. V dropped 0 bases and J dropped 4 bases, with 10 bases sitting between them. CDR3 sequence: CASSVGQGSTEAFF. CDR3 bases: TGTGCCAGCAGCGTAGGCCAGGGAAGCACTGAAGCTTTCTTT.

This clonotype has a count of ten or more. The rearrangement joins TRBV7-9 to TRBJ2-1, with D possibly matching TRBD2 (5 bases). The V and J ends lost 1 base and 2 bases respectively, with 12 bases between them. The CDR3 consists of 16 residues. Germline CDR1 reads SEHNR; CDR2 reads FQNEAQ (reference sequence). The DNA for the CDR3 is TGTGCCAGCAGCTTAGAGGGAGCACTCGCCTACAATGAGCAGTTCTTC. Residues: CASSLEGALAYNEQFF.